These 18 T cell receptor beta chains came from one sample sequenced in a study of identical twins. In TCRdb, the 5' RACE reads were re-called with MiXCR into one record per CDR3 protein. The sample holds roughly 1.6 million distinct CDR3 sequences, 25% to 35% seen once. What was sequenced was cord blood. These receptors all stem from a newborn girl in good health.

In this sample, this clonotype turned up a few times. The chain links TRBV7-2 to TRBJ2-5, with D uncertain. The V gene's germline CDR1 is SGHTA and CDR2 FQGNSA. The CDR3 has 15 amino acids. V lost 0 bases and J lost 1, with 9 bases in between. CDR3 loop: CASSLALSGQETQYF. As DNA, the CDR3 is TGTGCCAGCAGCTTAGCGCTGTCAGGCCAAGAGACCCAGTACTTC.

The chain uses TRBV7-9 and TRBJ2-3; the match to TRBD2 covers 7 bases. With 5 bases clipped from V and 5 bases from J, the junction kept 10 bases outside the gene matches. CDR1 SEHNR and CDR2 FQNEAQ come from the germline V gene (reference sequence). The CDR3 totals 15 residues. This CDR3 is CASSVKLARGDTQYF. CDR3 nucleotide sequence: TGTGCCAGCAGCGTCAAACTAGCGCGAGGAGATACGCAGTATTTT.

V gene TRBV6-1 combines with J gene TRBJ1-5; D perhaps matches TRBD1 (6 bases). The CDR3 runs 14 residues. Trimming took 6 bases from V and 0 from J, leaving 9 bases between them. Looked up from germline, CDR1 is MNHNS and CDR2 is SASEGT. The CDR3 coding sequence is TGTGCCAGCAGGGGACACCATAGCAATCAGCCCCAGCATTTT. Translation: CASRGHHSNQPQHF.

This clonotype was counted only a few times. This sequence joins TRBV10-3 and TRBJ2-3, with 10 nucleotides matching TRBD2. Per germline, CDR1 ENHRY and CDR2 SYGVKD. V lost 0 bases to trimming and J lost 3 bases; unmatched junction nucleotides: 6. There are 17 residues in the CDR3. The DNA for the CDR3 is TGTGCCATCAGTGAGTCAGGGCTAGCGGGGGATACAGATACGCAGTATTTT. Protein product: CAISESGLAGDTDTQYF.

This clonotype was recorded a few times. This CDR3 is CASSSRGLTEAFF. CDR3 in DNA: TGTGCCAGCTCATCCCGAGGGCTCACTGAAGCTTTCTTT. The chain recombines TRBV18 with TRBJ1-1; D ambiguous. Germline loops: CDR1 KGHSH, CDR2 LQKENI. The CDR3 sequence is 13 residues long. The V and J ends lost 5 bases and 4 bases respectively, with 11 bases between them.

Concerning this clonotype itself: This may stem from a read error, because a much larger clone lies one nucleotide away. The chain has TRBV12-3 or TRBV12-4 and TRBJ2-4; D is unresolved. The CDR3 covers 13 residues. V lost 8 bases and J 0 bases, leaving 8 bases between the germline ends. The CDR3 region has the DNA TGTGCCAGCGGTCTAGTAGCCAAAAACATTCAGTACTTC. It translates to CASGLVAKNIQYF.

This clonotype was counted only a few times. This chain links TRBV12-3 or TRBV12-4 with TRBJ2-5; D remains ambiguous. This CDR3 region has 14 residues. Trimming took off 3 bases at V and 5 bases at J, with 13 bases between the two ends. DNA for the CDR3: TGTGCCAGCAGTTTGTGGTCTCAGGCGGAGACCCAGTACTTC. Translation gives CASSLWSQAETQYF.

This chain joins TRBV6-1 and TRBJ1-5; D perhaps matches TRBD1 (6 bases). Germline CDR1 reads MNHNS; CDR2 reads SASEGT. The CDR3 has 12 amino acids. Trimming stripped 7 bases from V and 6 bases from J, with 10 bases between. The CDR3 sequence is CASIGQFQPQHF. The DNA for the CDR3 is TGTGCCAGCATCGGACAGTTTCAGCCCCAGCATTTT.

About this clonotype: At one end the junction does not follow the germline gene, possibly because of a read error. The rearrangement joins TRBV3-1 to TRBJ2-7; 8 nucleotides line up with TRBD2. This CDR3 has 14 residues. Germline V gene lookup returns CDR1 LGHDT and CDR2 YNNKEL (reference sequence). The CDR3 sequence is CACSSGSGPYEQYF. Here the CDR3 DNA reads TGTGCCTGCAGCAGCGGGAGTGGTCCCTACGAGCAGTACTTC.

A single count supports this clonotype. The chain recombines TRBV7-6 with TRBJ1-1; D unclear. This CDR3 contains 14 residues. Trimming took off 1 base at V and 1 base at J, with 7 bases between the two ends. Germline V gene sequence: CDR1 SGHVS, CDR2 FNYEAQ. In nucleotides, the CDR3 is TGTGCCAGCAGCTTAGAGGAGGGGAACACTGAAGCTTTCTTT. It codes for CASSLEEGNTEAFF.

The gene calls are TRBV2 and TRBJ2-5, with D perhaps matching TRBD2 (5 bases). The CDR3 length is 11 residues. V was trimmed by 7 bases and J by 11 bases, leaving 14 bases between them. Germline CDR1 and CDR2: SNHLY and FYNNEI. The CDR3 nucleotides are TGTGCCAGCACGGCTAGCCATGAGCAGTACTTC. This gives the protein CASTASHEQYF.

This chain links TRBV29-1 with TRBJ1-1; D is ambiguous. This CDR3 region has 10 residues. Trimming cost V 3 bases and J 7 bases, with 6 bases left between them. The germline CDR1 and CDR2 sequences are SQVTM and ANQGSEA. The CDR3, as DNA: TGCAGCGTTGACCGGATTGAAGCTTTCTTT. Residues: CSVDRIEAFF. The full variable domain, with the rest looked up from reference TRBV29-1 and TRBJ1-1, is SAVISQKPSRDICQRGTSLTIQCQVDSQVTMMFWYRQQPGQSLTLIATANQGSEATYESGFVIDKFPISRPNLTFSTLTVSNMSPEDSSIYLCSVDRIEAFFGQGTRLTVV.

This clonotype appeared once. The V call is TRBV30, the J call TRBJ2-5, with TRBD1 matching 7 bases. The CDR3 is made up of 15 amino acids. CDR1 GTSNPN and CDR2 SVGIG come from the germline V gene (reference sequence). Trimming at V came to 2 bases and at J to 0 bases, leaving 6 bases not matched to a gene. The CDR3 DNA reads TGTGCCTGGAGTCTTGGCAGGGGGTACCAAGAGACCCAGTACTTC. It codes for CAWSLGRGYQETQYF. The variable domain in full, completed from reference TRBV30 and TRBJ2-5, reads SQTIHQWPATLVQPVGSPLSLECTVEGTSNPNLYWYRQAAGRGLQLLFYSVGIGQISSEVPQNLSASRPQDRQFILSSKKLLLSDSGFYLCAWSLGRGYQETQYFGPGTRLLVL.

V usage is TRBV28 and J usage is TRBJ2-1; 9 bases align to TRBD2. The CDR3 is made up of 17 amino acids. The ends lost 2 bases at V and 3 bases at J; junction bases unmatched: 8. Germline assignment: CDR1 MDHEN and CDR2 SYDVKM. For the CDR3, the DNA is TGTGCCAGCAGTTTAGTAGCGGGAGCCCCTGACTACAATGAGCAGTTCTTC. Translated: CASSLVAGAPDYNEQFF.

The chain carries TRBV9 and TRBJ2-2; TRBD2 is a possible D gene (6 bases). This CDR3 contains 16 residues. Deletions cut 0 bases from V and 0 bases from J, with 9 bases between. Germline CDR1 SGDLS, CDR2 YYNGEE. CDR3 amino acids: CASSVAWGANTGELFF. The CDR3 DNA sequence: TGTGCCAGCAGCGTAGCTTGGGGGGCGAACACCGGGGAGCTGTTTTTT.

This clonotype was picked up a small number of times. The CDR3 DNA reads as TGTGCCAGCAGCGCCGGGGGGCCGTTCTCCTACAATGAGCAGTTCTTC. This translates into CASSAGGPFSYNEQFF. This rearrangement joins TRBV7-9 to TRBJ2-1, with a weak D call TRBD2 (7 bases). The CDR3 has 16 residues. V dropped 5 bases and J dropped 0 bases, with 14 bases sitting between them. Germline V lookup: CDR1 SEHNR, CDR2 FQNEAQ (reference sequence).

The CDR3 loop is CASSLVLTAYNEQYF. For the CDR3, the DNA is TGTGCCAGCAGCTTAGTTTTGACGGCTTACAATGAGCAGTACTTC. The rearrangement joins TRBV7-8 to TRBJ2-7; no definite D call. Trimming took off 1 base at V and 7 bases at J, with 17 bases between the two ends. Germline CDR1 and CDR2: SGHVS and FQNEAQ. The CDR3 extends over 15 amino acids.

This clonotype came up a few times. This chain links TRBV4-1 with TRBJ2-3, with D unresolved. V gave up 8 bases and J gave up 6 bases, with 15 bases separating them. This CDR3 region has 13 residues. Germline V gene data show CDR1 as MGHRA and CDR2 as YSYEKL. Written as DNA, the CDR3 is TGCGCCAGCGGGTCAGAATCACAGGATACGCAGTATTTT. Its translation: CASGSESQDTQYF.